Detailed here is one T cell receptor (beta chain). Clones were sequenced by immunoSEQ multiplex PCR, and TCRdb holds only the in-frame ones, with some missing. The sample gives approximately 57,000 clones, under 95% of which show up once; about 3.7% is in the top ten. Per germline, CDR1 SQVTM and CDR2 ANQGSEA. The CDR3 runs 17 residues. Deletions cut 6 bases from V and 3 bases from J, with 24 bases between. These data belong to a study of T cell changes during pregnancy in multiple sclerosis. The gene calls are TRBV29-1 and TRBJ1-3; no firm D call. The sample in question was peripheral blood, obtained after pregnancy. The sequence derives from a female donor in good health, enrolled as a control in a pregnancy study. The CDR3 DNA is TGCAGCGTCCTCATAACCGGACTACCCCAACTTGGAAACACCATATATTTT. This encodes CSVLITGLPQLGNTIYF. Full variable domain (outside the CDR3, taken from reference TRBV29-1 and TRBJ1-3): SAVISQKPSRDICQRGTSLTIQCQVDSQVTMMFWYRQQPGQSLTLIATANQGSEATYESGFVIDKFPISRPNLTFSTLTVSNMSPEDSSIYLCSVLITGLPQLGNTIYFGEGSWLTVV.